The 30 T cell receptor beta chains given below trace back to one sample, sequenced in a study of blood T cell repertoires in COVID-19. Assay: immunoSEQ multiplex PCR; the TCRdb copy retains only in-frame clones and omits some. This sample has approximately 200,000 clones, with under 80% found just once. The sequenced material came from peripheral blood. The receptors come from a woman aged 45-60 years with acute or convalescent COVID-19.

The rearrangement uses TRBV5-1 and TRBJ1-1, with D possibly being TRBD1 (6 bases). This CDR3 contains 13 residues. The ends were cut back, 4 bases at V and 4 bases at J, with 11 bases in the middle. From germline, CDR1 is SGHRS and CDR2 YFSETQ. CDR3 sequence: CASSGGPATEAFF. The CDR3 DNA reads TGCGCCAGCAGCGGGGGCCCGGCCACTGAAGCTTTCTTT.

V is TRBV6-2 or TRBV6-3 and J is TRBJ1-1; no reliable D call. The V and J ends lost 2 bases and 1 base respectively, with 5 bases between them. CDR1 is MNHEY, CDR2 SVGEGT, per germline. CDR3 size: 13 residues. The DNA for the CDR3 is TGTGCCAGCAGTTACGAGCCGAACACTGAAGCTTTCTTT. Its protein is CASSYEPNTEAFF.

The chain links TRBV20-1 to TRBJ1-4; D call uncertain. CDR1 and CDR2 (germline): DFQATT, SNEGSKA (reference sequence). Trimming left V 8 bases short and J 7 bases short, with 11 bases between. The CDR3 spans 11 residues. The CDR3: CSSFQLEKLFF. In DNA, the CDR3 is TGCAGTTCCTTTCAACTTGAAAAACTGTTTTTT.

V is TRBV5-6 and J is TRBJ1-2, with TRBD1 matching 8 bases. This CDR3 has 17 amino acids. V lost 2 bases and J lost 4; bases outside the gene matches: 13. Germline V gene sequence: CDR1 SGHDT, CDR2 YYEEEE. In nucleotides, the CDR3 is TGTGCCAGCAGCTTTGGACAGGGATCGGGAGTTGGCTATGGCTACACCTTC. Translated, it gives CASSFGQGSGVGYGYTF.

The CDR3 DNA reads as TGTGCCAGCAGCTTGGGGGGGCGAACTGAGTCTGGAAACACCATATATTTT. Its protein is CASSLGGRTESGNTIYF. This chain links TRBV5-8 with TRBJ1-3; perhaps TRBD1 as D (6 bases). V dropped 0 bases and J dropped 1 base, with 14 bases sitting between them. Germline values: CDR1 SGHTS, CDR2 YDEGEE. The CDR3 spans 17 residues.

The J gene is TRBJ2-5, the V gene TRBV7-2; TRBD2 is a possible D gene (5 bases). From germline, CDR1 is SGHTA and CDR2 FQGNSA. V was trimmed by 5 bases and J by 5 bases, leaving 21 bases between them. The CDR3 sequence is 16 residues long. The CDR3 DNA follows: TGTGCCAGCAGCCCGTCGGGCGGGCGGATCGTCGAGACCCAGTACTTC. The encoded protein is CASSPSGGRIVETQYF.

This rearrangement joins TRBV5-1 to TRBJ2-2; D might be TRBD1 (6 bases). The CDR3 runs to 15 residues. Germline V CDR1 and CDR2: SGHRS, YFSETQ. With 0 bases removed from V and 1 base from J, the gap between germline ends came to 7 bases. CDR3 in amino acids: CASSLGGGNTGELFF. For the CDR3, the DNA is TGCGCCAGCAGCTTGGGAGGGGGGAACACCGGGGAGCTGTTTTTT.

CDR3: CASIFPRGTEAFF. The CDR3 DNA is TGTGCCAGCATTTTCCCTCGGGGCACTGAAGCTTTCTTT. The rearrangement uses TRBV6-6 and TRBJ1-1; unclear D gene. Trimming removed 7 bases from V and 4 bases from J, with 13 bases in between. Germline CDR1 and CDR2: MNHNY and SVGAGI (reference sequence). This CDR3 contains 13 residues.

The CDR3 DNA reads as TGTGCCAGCAGCGTCGGGGGACAGGCCGGGGAGCTGTTTTTT. Amino acids: CASSVGGQAGELFF. The J gene is TRBJ2-2, the V gene TRBV9; 8 bases line up with TRBD1. The V and J ends lost 2 bases and 6 bases, in that order; junction bases with no gene match: 3. Germline CDR1 is SGDLS and CDR2 is YYNGEE. CDR3 length: 14 amino acids. The full variable domain, its missing parts supplied by reference TRBV9 and TRBJ2-2, is DSGVTQTPKHLITATGQRVTLRCSPRSGDLSVYWYQQSLDQGLQFLIQYYNGEERAKGNILERFSAQQFPDLHSELNLSSLELGDSALYFCASSVGGQAGELFFGEGSRLTVL.

The V gene is TRBV12-3 or TRBV12-4, the J gene TRBJ1-6, with D tentatively TRBD1 (6 bases). The CDR3 spans 12 residues. Trimming cost V 7 bases and J 7 bases, with 8 bases left between them. The CDR3 nucleotides are TGTGCCAGCACCACAGGGAATTCACCCCTCCACTTT. Protein product: CASTTGNSPLHF.

This clone has only one observation. The V gene is TRBV6-5, the J gene TRBJ2-7, with D possibly being TRBD2 (5 bases). The CDR3 spans 12 residues. The germline CDR1 and CDR2 sequences are MNHEY and SVGAGI. The V gene lost 3 bases and the J gene lost 3 bases, with 6 bases spanning the gap. The CDR3 coding sequence is TGTGCCAGCAGTTATGACTACTACGAGCAGTACTTC. It encodes CASSYDYYEQYF.

The chain links TRBV18 to TRBJ1-1; 7 bases match TRBD1. The CDR3 has 14 amino acids. Germline V gene data show CDR1 as KGHSH and CDR2 as LQKENI. V lost 2 bases to trimming and J lost 0 bases; unmatched junction nucleotides: 0. CDR3 amino acids: CASSPDRVNTEAFF. As DNA, the CDR3 is TGTGCCAGCTCACCAGACAGGGTGAACACTGAAGCTTTCTTT.

The chain couples TRBV29-1 to TRBJ2-1, with D possibly TRBD1 on 7 matching bases. The CDR3 is 19 amino acids. The germline V and J ends were trimmed by 5 bases and 5 bases, with 31 bases remaining between them. CDR1 and CDR2 from the germline V gene are SQVTM and ANQGSEA. CDR3 loop: CSVMEVGVRRDRRNNEQFF. CDR3 bases: TGCAGCGTTATGGAGGTTGGGGTTCGGCGGGACAGAAGAAACAATGAGCAGTTCTTC.

This rearrangement joins TRBV5-6 to TRBJ1-2; D uncertain. This CDR3 contains 13 residues. V lost 0 bases and J 2 bases, leaving 5 bases between the germline ends. The V gene's germline CDR1 is SGHDT and CDR2 YYEEEE. In nucleotides, the CDR3 is TGTGCCAGCAGCTTGGCTAGAAACTATGGCTACACCTTC. Amino acids: CASSLARNYGYTF.

CDR3: CASSLLNVGNTEAFF. The CDR3 DNA is TGTGCCAGCAGTTTATTGAACGTCGGGAACACTGAAGCTTTCTTT. This rearrangement joins TRBV27 to TRBJ1-1, with D hard to call. The germline CDR1 and CDR2 sequences are MNHEY and SMNVEV (reference sequence). CDR3 length equals 15 residues. V lost 1 base and J lost 1, with 10 bases in between.

The chain has TRBV21-1 and TRBJ2-5; the table's D call TRBD1 went unverified against the DNA. TRBV21-1 is a listed pseudogene. The CDR3 is 14 residues long. CDR3 DNA sequence: TGTGCCATCAAAACAGGAAATACACCAGAGACCCAGTACTTC. Translated: CAIKTGNTPETQYF.

This chain links TRBV7-9 with TRBJ1-1; D unresolved. Trimming stripped 2 bases from V and 1 base from J, with 5 bases between. The CDR3 runs to 13 residues. In germline, CDR1 is SEHNR, CDR2 FQNEAQ (reference sequence). The CDR3 DNA is TGTGCCAGCAGCTTACGAGAGAACACTGAAGCTTTCTTT. It is translated as CASSLRENTEAFF.

The rearrangement joins TRBV18 to TRBJ2-2; TRBD1 aligns across 7 bases. V shed 3 bases and J 2 bases; nucleotides not matched to a gene: 3. Per the germline V gene, CDR1 is KGHSH and CDR2 is LQKENI. This CDR3 region has 15 residues. CDR3 sequence (DNA): TGTGCCAGCTCACCGGACAGGCTTAACACCGGGGAGCTGTTTTTT. Translating gives CASSPDRLNTGELFF. Full variable domain (remainder filled in from reference TRBV18 and TRBJ2-2): NAGVMQNPRHLVRRRGQEARLRCSPMKGHSHVYWYRQLPEEGLKFMVYLQKENIIDESGMPKERFSAEFPKEGPSILRIQQVVRGDSAAYFCASSPDRLNTGELFFGEGSRLTVL.

This clone is a singleton in its sample. The V call is TRBV6-6, the J call TRBJ1-6, with D perhaps matching TRBD1 (6 bases). The CDR3 covers 17 residues. With 6 bases removed from V and 5 bases from J, the gap between germline ends came to 20 bases. In germline, CDR1 is MNHNY, CDR2 SVGAGI (reference sequence). The CDR3 spells CASRRSDRRGDNSPLHF. CDR3 nucleotide sequence: TGTGCCAGCAGACGATCTGACAGGCGAGGGGATAATTCACCCCTCCACTTT.

J is TRBJ1-5 and V is TRBV10-2; no clear D gene. The ends were cut back, 3 bases at V and 6 bases at J, with 21 bases in the middle. This CDR3 is 17 amino acids long. CDR1 and CDR2 (germline): WSHSY, SAAADI. For the CDR3, the DNA is TGCGCCAGCAGTGAATCAGGAAGGCAGGATACTCGTCAGCCCCAGCATTTT. Translating gives CASSESGRQDTRQPQHF.

V usage is TRBV7-2 and J usage is TRBJ2-7, with D maybe TRBD1 (6 bases). The V end lost 5 bases, the J end lost 0 bases, and 8 bases lay between the germline ends. The CDR3 loop spans 13 amino acids. The germline CDR1 and CDR2 sequences are SGHTA and FQGNSA. The CDR3 coding sequence is TGTGCCAGCAGCGGACAGAGCTCCTACGAGCAGTACTTC. Translated, it gives CASSGQSSYEQYF. The full variable domain, in which reference TRBV7-2 and TRBJ2-7 provide the parts outside the CDR3, is GAGVSQSPSNKVTEKGKDVELRCDPISGHTALYWYRQSLGQGLEFLIYFQGNSAPDKSGLPSDRFSAERTGGSVSTLTIQRTQQEDSAVYLCASSGQSSYEQYFGPGTRLTVT.

The gene calls are TRBV27 and TRBJ2-1; TRBD2 aligns across 9 bases. From germline, CDR1 is MNHEY and CDR2 SMNVEV (reference sequence). The J segment lost 4 bases and the V segment lost 2 bases, leaving 12 bases of the junction unmatched. This CDR3 is 18 amino acids long. CDR3 sequence: CASSLGAGGRSEYNEQFF. In DNA form, the CDR3 reads TGTGCCAGCAGTTTAGGAGCGGGGGGCCGCTCAGAGTACAATGAGCAGTTCTTC.

The chain links TRBV28 to TRBJ2-2, with a possible D match to TRBD2 (6 bases). Between the trimmed V and J ends, which lost 8 bases and 3 bases, there was a span of 16 bases. Per the germline V gene, CDR1 is MDHEN and CDR2 is SYDVKM. The CDR3 length is 15 residues. CDR3 nucleotides: TGTGCCAGCGCATATCCCGTAGCGGACACCGGGGAGCTGTTTTTT. Its protein is CASAYPVADTGELFF.

The chain has TRBV28 and TRBJ2-7; 8 bases are shared with TRBD2. V trimming: 5 bases; J trimming: 5 bases; junction bases outside the gene matches: 11. The length of the CDR3 is 15 residues. Germline V lookup: CDR1 MDHEN, CDR2 SYDVKM. This CDR3 reads CASSPPLRGANEQYF. In DNA, the CDR3 is TGTGCCAGCAGTCCGCCCCTGCGGGGGGCCAACGAGCAGTACTTC. The full variable domain, with the rest looked up from reference TRBV28 and TRBJ2-7, is DVKVTQSSRYLVKRTGEKVFLECVQDMDHENMFWYRQDPGLGLRLIYFSYDVKMKEKGDIPEGYSVSREKKERFSLILESASTNQTSMYLCASSPPLRGANEQYFGPGTRLTVT.

This clone showed up just a few times. The gene calls are TRBV2 and TRBJ1-5, with 8 bases identical to TRBD1. Germline assignment: CDR1 SNHLY and CDR2 FYNNEI. V lost 6 bases, J lost 4 bases, and 8 bases stayed unmatched. The CDR3 is 15 residues long. This chain's CDR3 is CASRAQGARNQPQHF. The DNA for the CDR3 is TGTGCCAGCAGAGCTCAGGGGGCGCGGAATCAGCCCCAGCATTTT.

The CDR3 is CASSESGDRGYTF. The DNA for the CDR3 is TGCGCCAGCAGTGAGTCAGGGGATCGCGGCTACACCTTC. The chain is built from TRBV10-1 and TRBJ1-2, with D perhaps matching TRBD1 (5 bases). The CDR3 runs 13 residues. The V gene's germline CDR1 is WNHNN and CDR2 SYGVQD (reference sequence). Trimming took 0 bases from V and 8 from J, leaving 10 bases between them.

The gene calls are TRBV2 and TRBJ2-7; maybe TRBD2 (5 bases). The V and J ends lost 0 bases and 0 bases respectively, with 9 bases between them. Germline CDR1 SNHLY, CDR2 FYNNEI. The CDR3 length is 15 residues. In DNA, the CDR3 is TGTGCCAGCAGTGAAGCAAGCGGATACTCCTACGAGCAGTACTTC. Translating it yields CASSEASGYSYEQYF.

The V call is TRBV6-1, the J call TRBJ1-6, with D perhaps TRBD1 (6 bases). The CDR3 runs to 15 residues. V shed 0 bases and J shed 5 bases, with 8 bases lying between them. Germline V gene lookup returns CDR1 MNHNS and CDR2 SASEGT. DNA of the CDR3: TGTGCCAGCAGTGAAGCAAGGGGGAATAATTCACCCCTCCACTTT. Residues: CASSEARGNNSPLHF.

This clone occurred many times. The chain employs TRBV19 and TRBJ2-2; D is perhaps TRBD2 (6 bases). V lost 3 bases to trimming and J lost 6 bases, with 8 bases between them. Germline CDR1 reads LNHDA; CDR2 reads SQIVND (reference sequence). The CDR3 contains 13 residues. CDR3 protein: CASSIGEAGELFF. The CDR3, as DNA: TGTGCCAGTAGTATTGGGGAGGCCGGGGAGCTGTTTTTT.

The CDR3 DNA follows: TGCAGCGTTATCTTGACAGGGGAACACACCGGGGAGCTGTTTTTT. Protein: CSVILTGEHTGELFF. This chain joins TRBV29-1 and TRBJ2-2; 8 nucleotides line up with TRBD1. The junction had 8 bases not matched to a gene; V was cut back by 5 bases and J by 3 bases. Germline CDR1 reads SQVTM; CDR2 reads ANQGSEA. The CDR3 consists of 15 residues.